These 7 T cell receptor beta chains were sequenced from one sample in a study of blood T cells in healthy people across ages. Primers used in a second PCR of about 7 to 12 cycles were a sample-barcoded 5' primer and a J-beta primer mix. TCRdb used MiXCR to reprocess the 5' RACE reads, holding one entry per CDR3 protein. The data show approximately 600,000 distinct CDR3 sequences, under 70% seen once. Sequenced input: blood. These receptors were collected from a man aged 55-75 years in good health.

Comments on this clonotype: The junction does not match germline at one end; this may be a read error. The chain uses TRBV14 and TRBJ1-2; D gene unclear. CDR3 length equals 12 residues. The germline V gene has CDR1 SGHDN and CDR2 FVKESK. The CDR3 sequence: CASSQDNNGYTF. The CDR3 bases are TGTGCCAGCAGCCAAGATAACAATGGCTACACCTTC.

Comments on this clonotype: Just one base apart from a much larger clone, this may be a read error. The chain couples TRBV29-1 to TRBJ2-5; D unresolved. V was cut by 2 bases and J by 0 bases, with 7 bases left in between. The CDR3 has 13 amino acids. The germline V gene has CDR1 SQVTM and CDR2 ANQGSEA. CDR3 nucleotides: TGCAGCGTTGAAAGACGGGACCAAGAGACCCAGTACTTC. Translating gives CSVERRDQETQYF.

V is TRBV28 and J is TRBJ1-5; TRBD1 matches 9 bases. With 4 bases clipped from V and 2 bases from J, the junction kept 9 bases outside the gene matches. Germline CDR1 reads MDHEN; CDR2 reads SYDVKM. CDR3 length: 17 amino acids. The CDR3 spells CASSSLSRTGGNQPQHF. CDR3 in DNA: TGTGCCAGCAGTTCCCTCAGTCGGACAGGGGGCAATCAGCCCCAGCATTTT.

J is TRBJ2-1 and V is TRBV7-2; D might be TRBD1 or TRBD2, each matching 5 bases. V was clipped by 5 bases and J by 8 bases, with 10 bases between them. Germline-derived CDR1 and CDR2 are SGHTA and FQGNSA. This CDR3 has 12 residues. For the CDR3, the DNA is TGTGCCAGCAGCCGGGGACGGGATGAGCAGTTCTTC. It translates to CASSRGRDEQFF.

This clonotype has just a few counts. The V call is TRBV2, the J call TRBJ2-6; no definite D call. From germline, CDR1 is SNHLY and CDR2 FYNNEI. The CDR3 extends over 15 amino acids. The V end lost 10 bases, the J end lost 0 bases, and 13 bases lay between the germline ends. As DNA, the CDR3 is TGTGCCAACGGACCGGTGATCTCTGGGGCCAACGTCCTGACTTTC. Its protein is CANGPVISGANVLTF.

J is TRBJ2-3 and V is TRBV28; D is unresolved. The CDR3 covers 13 residues. V dropped 5 bases and J dropped 3 bases, with 9 bases sitting between them. CDR1 and CDR2 (germline): MDHEN, SYDVKM. The chain's CDR3 is CASSAPITDTQYF. The CDR3 region has the DNA TGTGCCAGCAGTGCCCCTATAACAGATACGCAGTATTTT.

The chain uses TRBV6-1 and TRBJ2-7; 7 bases match TRBD1. With 8 bases clipped from V and 1 base from J, the junction kept 8 bases outside the gene matches. CDR1 MNHNS and CDR2 SASEGT come from the germline V gene. This CDR3 contains 14 residues. The CDR3 sequence is CASENRGSSYEQYF. In DNA form, the CDR3 reads TGTGCCAGCGAAAACAGGGGTTCGTCCTACGAGCAGTACTTC.